A selection of T cell receptor beta chains follows, all from one sample in a study of blood T cell repertoires in COVID-19. Sequencing used immunoSEQ multiplex PCR; TCRdb keeps in-frame clones, though not all of them. Of 300,000 to 400,000 clones in the sample, 70% to 90% were seen once. The specimen was PBMCs or T cells enriched from blood (not recorded which). These TCRs come from a woman in her 30s with acute COVID-19. Both conserved end residues are part of each CDR3. D genes are given only for firm matches. Part of the rows lack a size; the others show once, few, many or a class for expanded clones.

J gene: TRBJ1-3; V gene: TRBV30; clone size: .; D gene: TRBD1; CDR3 length: 17; CDR3 protein: CAWSATGQGISGNTIYF; CDR3 DNA: TGTGCCTGGAGTGCGACGGGACAGGGTATTTCTGGAAACACCATATATTTT
J gene: TRBJ2-4; V gene: TRBV2; clone size: .; D gene: .; CDR3 length: 16; CDR3 protein: CASSEARGLAKNIQYF; CDR3 DNA: TGTGCCAGCAGTGAAGCTCGGGGTCTGGCCAAAAACATTCAGTACTTC
J gene: TRBJ2-2; V gene: TRBV10-3; clone size: .; D gene: .; CDR3 length: 13; CDR3 protein: CATGDRVTGELFF; CDR3 DNA: TGTGCCACGGGAGACAGGGTCACCGGGGAGCTGTTTTTT
J gene: TRBJ2-7; V gene: TRBV3-1/TRBV3-2; clone size: .; D gene: .; CDR3 length: 11; CDR3 protein: CASSPGTEQYF; CDR3 DNA: TGTGCCAGCAGCCCTGGGACTGAGCAGTACTTC
J gene: TRBJ1-2; V gene: TRBV7-2; clone size: .; D gene: TRBD1; CDR3 length: 14; CDR3 protein: CASSPGQGTYGYTF; CDR3 DNA: TGTGCCAGCAGCCCCGGACAGGGGACCTATGGCTACACCTTC
J gene: TRBJ1-1; V gene: TRBV29-1; clone size: .; D gene: .; CDR3 length: 12; CDR3 protein: CSVSAGNTEAFF; CDR3 DNA: TGCAGCGTGTCCGCAGGAAACACTGAAGCTTTCTTT
J gene: TRBJ1-2; V gene: TRBV3-1/TRBV3-2; clone size: few; D gene: .; CDR3 length: 14; CDR3 protein: CASSQAQATYGYTF; CDR3 DNA: TGTGCCAGCAGCCAAGCCCAGGCTACCTATGGCTACACCTTC
J gene: TRBJ1-1; V gene: TRBV4-3; clone size: .; D gene: TRBD1; CDR3 length: 15; CDR3 protein: CASSQYGQGASEAFF; CDR3 DNA: TGCGCCAGCAGCCAATACGGACAGGGGGCCTCTGAAGCTTTCTTT
J gene: TRBJ1-2; V gene: TRBV19; clone size: .; D gene: .; CDR3 length: 13; CDR3 protein: CASSMGGDYGYTF; CDR3 DNA: TGTGCCAGTAGTATGGGGGGAGACTATGGCTACACCTTC
J gene: TRBJ1-5; V gene: TRBV2; clone size: .; D gene: TRBD1; CDR3 length: 16; CDR3 protein: CASSEGTGLGNQPQHF; CDR3 DNA: TGTGCCAGCAGTGAAGGGACAGGGTTAGGCAATCAGCCCCAGCATTTT
J gene: TRBJ1-2; V gene: TRBV20-1; clone size: .; D gene: .; CDR3 length: 11; CDR3 protein: CSAAGSYGYTF; CDR3 DNA: TGCAGTGCCGCCGGGAGCTATGGCTACACCTTC
J gene: TRBJ2-7; V gene: TRBV9; clone size: .; D gene: TRBD2; CDR3 length: 17; CDR3 protein: CASSVGLAGAPSGEQYF; CDR3 DNA: TGTGCCAGCAGCGTAGGGCTAGCGGGGGCCCCATCGGGGGAGCAGTACTTC
J gene: TRBJ1-1; V gene: TRBV5-8; clone size: .; D gene: TRBD1; CDR3 length: 17; CDR3 protein: CASSFLGQGARDTEAFF; CDR3 DNA: TGTGCCAGCAGCTTCCTAGGACAGGGGGCTCGGGACACTGAAGCTTTCTTT
J gene: TRBJ1-2; V gene: TRBV24-1; clone size: .; D gene: TRBD1; CDR3 length: 17; CDR3 protein: CATSDNSIQGRHYGYTF; CDR3 DNA: TGTGCCACCAGTGATAACTCGATACAGGGGAGGCATTATGGCTACACCTTC
J gene: TRBJ1-3; V gene: TRBV30; clone size: .; D gene: .; CDR3 length: 12; CDR3 protein: CAWSPAGNTIYF; CDR3 DNA: TGTGCCTGGAGCCCCGCTGGAAACACCATATATTTT
J gene: TRBJ2-1; V gene: TRBV7-2; clone size: .; D gene: TRBD2; CDR3 length: 15; CDR3 protein: CASRVSGGAYNEQFF; CDR3 DNA: TGTGCCAGCAGGGTTAGCGGGGGGGCCTACAATGAGCAGTTCTTC
J gene: TRBJ2-1; V gene: TRBV5-1; clone size: .; D gene: TRBD2; CDR3 length: 14; CDR3 protein: CASSPSGVGNEQFF; CDR3 DNA: TGCGCCAGCAGCCCAAGCGGGGTTGGCAATGAGCAGTTCTTC
J gene: TRBJ1-2; V gene: TRBV2; clone size: .; D gene: .; CDR3 length: 12; CDR3 protein: CASSEARVAYTF; CDR3 DNA: TGTGCCAGCAGTGAAGCGCGGGTAGCCTACACCTTC
J gene: TRBJ1-1; V gene: TRBV18; clone size: .; D gene: TRBD1; CDR3 length: 15; CDR3 protein: CASSLNPQGVTEAFF; CDR3 DNA: TGTGCCAGCTCACTCAATCCACAGGGGGTCACTGAAGCTTTCTTT
J gene: TRBJ2-7; V gene: TRBV5-1; clone size: once; D gene: .; CDR3 length: 14; CDR3 protein: CASSRGGITYEQYF; CDR3 DNA: TGCGCCAGCAGTCGGGGCGGGATTACCTACGAGCAGTACTTC
J gene: TRBJ1-2; V gene: TRBV12-3/TRBV12-4; clone size: .; D gene: .; CDR3 length: 13; CDR3 protein: CASSPPEGYGYTF; CDR3 DNA: TGTGCCAGCAGTCCCCCGGAGGGCTATGGCTACACCTTC
J gene: TRBJ2-1; V gene: TRBV24-1; clone size: .; D gene: TRBD1; CDR3 length: 16; CDR3 protein: CATSDSLDRVYNEQFF; CDR3 DNA: TGTGCCACCAGTGATTCTTTAGACAGGGTCTACAATGAGCAGTTCTTC
J gene: TRBJ1-1; V gene: TRBV6-5; clone size: .; D gene: TRBD1; CDR3 length: 14; CDR3 protein: CASVLTGRTTEAFF; CDR3 DNA: TGTGCCAGCGTGCTGACAGGGAGGACCACTGAAGCTTTCTTT
J gene: TRBJ1-2; V gene: TRBV4-1; clone size: few; D gene: .; CDR3 length: 13; CDR3 protein: CASSQDRGFGYTF; CDR3 DNA: TGCGCCAGCAGCCAAGATCGGGGGTTTGGCTACACCTTC
J gene: TRBJ2-7; V gene: TRBV7-6; clone size: .; D gene: TRBD2; CDR3 length: 15; CDR3 protein: CASSLGLAGTYEQYF; CDR3 DNA: TGTGCCAGCAGCTTAGGGCTAGCGGGTACCTACGAGCAGTACTTC
J gene: TRBJ1-4; V gene: TRBV4-1; clone size: .; D gene: TRBD1; CDR3 length: 15; CDR3 protein: CASSQGSGQNEKLFF; CDR3 DNA: TGCGCCAGCAGCCAAGGTTCGGGACAGAATGAAAAACTGTTTTTT